This T cell receptor beta chain was sequenced during a study of T cells after yellow fever vaccination. This clonotype was recorded many times. The antigen is unknown. Regarding the study as a whole: Peaking on day 5 versus 15, the secondary response was faster but weaker. Booster samples showed a return of most primary-vaccination clones (roughly 95% CD4, 80% to 90% CD8).

A universal primer site and UMIs were added as TCR cDNA was made by 5'RACE template switching. Each CDR3 protein is one row after TCRdb ran MiXCR on the 5' RACE reads. The table lists roughly 120,000 distinct CDR3 sequences, 5.5% to 8% of them singletons. CDR1 is SGHTA and CDR2 is FQGNSA in the germline V gene. V trimming: 2 bases; J trimming: 2 bases; junction bases outside the gene matches: 4. The CDR3 is made up of 16 amino acids. Sequenced material: CD4+ T cells sorted from PBMCs, taken more than 35 days after the first yellow fever vaccination. The receptor comes from a man aged 18 to 30 who received the YFV17D yellow fever vaccine. The chain recombines TRBV7-2 with TRBJ2-3; 10 bases line up with TRBD1. The CDR3 nucleotides read TGTGCCAGCAGCTTAACCGGGACAGGGGACACAGATACGCAGTATTTT. Translation: CASSLTGTGDTDTQYF. The full variable domain, in which reference TRBV7-2 and TRBJ2-3 provide the parts outside the CDR3, is GAGVSQSPSNKVTEKGKDVELRCDPISGHTALYWYRQSLGQGLEFLIYFQGNSAPDKSGLPSDRFSAERTGGSVSTLTIQRTQQEDSAVYLCASSLTGTGDTDTQYFGPGTRLTVL.